This TCR beta chain was retrieved from a study of response to subunit inactivated influenza vaccine. Points from the study as a whole: Authors suggested seasonal influenza vaccinations each recruit few new T cells.

In TCRdb, the RT-PCR reads were re-called with MiXCR into one record per CDR3 protein. The sample carries hundreds of thousands of distinct CDR3 sequences, approximately 12% recorded once. There are 17 residues in the CDR3. Germline V gene sequence: CDR1 SGHAT, CDR2 FQNNGV. V was shortened by 1 base and J by 7 bases, with 19 bases between the two germline ends. This clonotype occurred a few times. The antigen is unknown. This sample comprised non-naive T cells sorted from PBMCs, obtained 14 days before vaccination. The rearrangement uses TRBV11-2 and TRBJ1-4; no reliable D call. This clonotype originated in a man between 45 and 60 years old who received an inactivated influenza vaccine. The CDR3 nucleotides read TGTGCCAGCAGCTTAGTATCCGGGCCAAAAGGGAGTGAAAAACTGTTTTTT. Translating gives CASSLVSGPKGSEKLFF. The whole variable domain, remainder taken from reference TRBV11-2 and TRBJ1-4, is EAGVAQSPRYKIIEKRQSVAFWCNPISGHATLYWYQQILGQGPKLLIQFQNNGVVDDSQLPKDRFSAERLKGVDSTLKIQPAKLEDSAVYLCASSLVSGPKGSEKLFFGSGTQLSVL.